The 3 T cell receptor beta chains below were found in one sample sequenced in a study of human T cells and chemical hapten exposure. A single record per CDR3 protein comes from TCRdb applying MiXCR to the RACE reads. Seen here are tens of thousands of distinct CDR3 sequences, 11% observed once, and the top ten hold around 4.1%. Sample time point: pre-sensitization, week 0. The sample's treatment: therapeutic diphenylcyclopropenone sensitization with weekly scalp DPC. Source: whole blood, taken in connection with sensitization to the hapten diphenylcyclopropenone (DPC). These receptors were collected from a middle-aged woman with alopecia areata. Some clones in this sample may be carry-over from other donors' samples.

This clonotype showed up many times. The chain recombines TRBV7-9 with TRBJ2-7; D is possibly TRBD2 (6 bases). There are 14 residues in the CDR3. V was pared by 3 bases and J by 3 bases, with 12 bases between. Germline CDR1 and CDR2: SEHNR and FQNEAQ (reference sequence). In DNA, the CDR3 is TGTGCCAGCAGCTTGACTGCGGGGAGCTACGAGCAGTACTTC. Encoded protein: CASSLTAGSYEQYF.

This clonotype has at least ten counts. The V and J genes are TRBV18 and TRBJ2-5, with a tentative D call TRBD2 (7 bases). There are 14 residues in the CDR3. Looked up from germline, CDR1 is KGHSH and CDR2 is LQKENI. Trimming took 3 bases from V and 5 from J, leaving 13 bases between them. The CDR3 coding sequence is TGTGCCAGCTCACCGGTACAGGGAGGGGAGACCCAGTACTTC. Its protein product is CASSPVQGGETQYF. The full variable domain, with the rest looked up from reference TRBV18 and TRBJ2-5, is NAGVMQNPRHLVRRRGQEARLRCSPMKGHSHVYWYRQLPEEGLKFMVYLQKENIIDESGMPKERFSAEFPKEGPSILRIQQVVRGDSAAYFCASSPVQGGETQYFGPGTRLLVL.

The table lists this clonotype with a few counts. The chain is built from TRBV7-2 and TRBJ2-2; 12 nucleotides match TRBD2. With V trimmed by 5 bases and J by 4 bases, 5 bases remained unmatched. Germline V CDR1 and CDR2: SGHTA, FQGNSA. The CDR3 contains 16 residues. CDR3 loop: CASSPRTSGTTGELFF. The DNA of the CDR3 is TGTGCCAGCAGCCCTCGGACTAGCGGGACCACCGGGGAGCTGTTTTTT.